This T cell receptor (beta chain) is from a study of T-cell memory formation after mild COVID-19. A 5'RACE reaction primed in the constant segment made cDNA libraries of TCR alpha and TCR beta, and these carried sample barcodes and UMIs. A single record per CDR3 protein comes from TCRdb applying MiXCR to the 5' RACE reads. Here the sample spans about 210,000 distinct CDR3 sequences, about 10% being singletons. Germline lookup yields CDR1 LGHDT and CDR2 YNNKEL (reference sequence). There are 13 residues in the CDR3. Trimming pared 7 bases from V and 5 bases from J, leaving 14 bases between. Study-level results: The study found contracting CD4+ clones mainly in CM and EM and contracting CD8+ clones in EMRA.

Concerning this clonotype itself: Its matching antigen is unknown.

The origin of this receptor is a man aged 18 to 30 who had mild COVID-19 (a few samples of this study predate the infection). Cell type and time point are not known. V gene TRBV3-1 combines with J gene TRBJ1-1, with D possibly being TRBD1 (6 bases). The sample taken for sequencing was PBMCs or a T cell subset sorted from them (not recorded which). CDR3 amino acids: CASNIQGGTEAFF. The CDR3 DNA is TGTGCCAGCAATATACAGGGAGGGACTGAAGCTTTCTTT.